This T cell receptor beta chain originates from a study of blood T cell repertoires in COVID-19. Only one count was recorded for this clone. V was pared by 1 base and J by 1 base, with 5 bases between. This CDR3 region has 13 residues. Germline V gene data show CDR1 as SGHRS and CDR2 as YFSETQ. Repertoires were generated with immunoSEQ multiplex PCR, while TCRdb's copy carries only in-frame clones and drops some. Among around 11,000 clones, over 75% were seen once, and the ten largest hold around 7.7%. The sequenced sample was peripheral blood. This TCR came from a man in his 70s with active COVID-19. The V gene is TRBV5-1, the J gene TRBJ1-2; no clear D gene. The CDR3 coding sequence is TGCGCCAGCAGCTTGAGAGTTAACTATGGCTACACCTTC. Its translation: CASSLRVNYGYTF.